This T cell receptor (beta chain) was sequenced for a study of cytomegalovirus exposure and HLA in healthy donors. General study results and limits: Later genetic work tied a missense DCLRE1C variant to beta-chain V and J trimming. In a later analysis, productive TCRs from donors in an Asian-associated ancestry cluster reportedly carried fewer N-insertions than the cohort mean.

Germline CDR1 is LNHDA and CDR2 is SQIVND (reference sequence). The CDR3 consists of 15 residues. Trimming shortened V by 5 bases and J by 7 bases, and 18 bases separated the two germline ends. Primers for the PCR totalled 60 Vbeta and 13 Jbeta. Using immunoSEQ multiplex PCR, the repertoire was profiled, and TCRdb retains in-frame clones only, with some absent. The sample gives around 150,000 clones, just under 80% of which show up once; approximately 4.3% is in the top ten. CMV serostatus data were not documented for this donor. With regard to this clone: Its antigen is still unknown.

The material sequenced was PBMCs. V is TRBV19 and J is TRBJ2-4; perhaps TRBD1 as D (6 bases). The receptor's source is a man aged 30-40 years in good health. The CDR3 region has the DNA TGTGCCAGTAGTCCAGAAGGGGCAGGGGCGAACATTCAGTACTTC. Translating gives CASSPEGAGANIQYF.